A selection of T cell receptor beta chains follows, all from one sample in a study of blood T cell repertoires in COVID-19. Clones were sequenced by immunoSEQ multiplex PCR, and TCRdb holds only the in-frame ones, with some missing. The profile shows tens of thousands of clones, about 87% of them singletons. The sample consisted of peripheral blood. These receptors were collected from a man aged 45 to 65 with active COVID-19. CDR3s include the opening cysteine and the closing phenylalanine or tryptophan. A D gene is named only where the DNA matches it firmly. The size entry is marked missing in some rows and otherwise reads once, few, many or a size class.

clone size: once
V gene: TRBV7-2
D gene: .
J gene: TRBJ2-5
CDR3 DNA: TGTGCCAGCAGCTTTGTCACGGCTGGGGGCGGAGAGACCCAGTACTTC
CDR3 protein: CASSFVTAGGGETQYF

clone size: once
V gene: TRBV29-1
D gene: .
J gene: TRBJ1-1
CDR3 DNA: TGCAGCGTTGTGTCGACAATCTTGTCTGAAGCTTTCTTT
CDR3 protein: CSVVSTILSEAFF

clone size: .
V gene: TRBV2
D gene: TRBD2
J gene: TRBJ2-1
CDR3 DNA: TGTGCCAGCAGTCCTCAAGCGGGGTTATACAATGAGCAGTTCTTC
CDR3 protein: CASSPQAGLYNEQFF

clone size: .
V gene: TRBV7-2
D gene: .
J gene: TRBJ1-6
CDR3 DNA: TGTGCCAGCAGCTTACTCCCAGGGAGGGACTCACCCCTCCACTTT
CDR3 protein: CASSLLPGRDSPLHF

clone size: .
V gene: TRBV4-3
D gene: .
J gene: TRBJ2-2
CDR3 DNA: TGCGCCAGCAGCCAAGACCCCCCAGGATCGAACACCGGGGAGCTGTTTTTT
CDR3 protein: CASSQDPPGSNTGELFF

clone size: .
V gene: TRBV4-2
D gene: .
J gene: TRBJ1-2
CDR3 DNA: TGTGCCAGCAGCCCTAGTCTTGTGACGTCGGCCCGTGGCTACACCTTC
CDR3 protein: CASSPSLVTSARGYTF

clone size: .
V gene: TRBV19
D gene: TRBD1
J gene: TRBJ2-4
CDR3 DNA: TGTGCCAGTAGTACAAGACAGGGGGCGCGGGACATTCAGTACTTC
CDR3 protein: CASSTRQGARDIQYF

clone size: .
V gene: TRBV28
D gene: TRBD2
J gene: TRBJ2-7
CDR3 DNA: TGTGCCACCAGTGGACTAGCGGGACCGGAGCAGTACTTC
CDR3 protein: CATSGLAGPEQYF

clone size: .
V gene: TRBV7-2
D gene: .
J gene: TRBJ2-7
CDR3 DNA: TGTGCCAGCAGCCACCCGGGATCTTCGACCTACGAGCAGTACTTC
CDR3 protein: CASSHPGSSTYEQYF

clone size: .
V gene: TRBV19
D gene: TRBD2
J gene: TRBJ2-5
CDR3 DNA: TGTGCCAGTAGTATAGTAAGCGGGGGAGTGGAGACCCAGTACTTC
CDR3 protein: CASSIVSGGVETQYF

clone size: .
V gene: TRBV28
D gene: TRBD1
J gene: TRBJ1-6
CDR3 DNA: TGTGCCAGCAGTTTATACAGGGGGGCCAATAATTCACCCCTCCACTTT
CDR3 protein: CASSLYRGANNSPLHF

clone size: .
V gene: TRBV7-9
D gene: .
J gene: TRBJ1-5
CDR3 DNA: TGTGCCAGCAGCATTGGGACAACTAGCAATCAGCCCCAGCATTTT
CDR3 protein: CASSIGTTSNQPQHF

clone size: .
V gene: TRBV5-1
D gene: .
J gene: TRBJ2-4
CDR3 DNA: TGCGCCAGCAGCTTGGAAGGATTCGGGGACATTCAGTACTTC
CDR3 protein: CASSLEGFGDIQYF

clone size: once
V gene: TRBV6-1
D gene: .
J gene: TRBJ2-7
CDR3 DNA: TGTGCCAGCAGAGAAGGCCTACTTTACGAGCAGTACTTC
CDR3 protein: CASREGLLYEQYF

clone size: .
V gene: TRBV18
D gene: TRBD1
J gene: TRBJ2-7
CDR3 DNA: TGTGCCAGCTCACCGCAGGGCAGGGGGCCCTCCTACGAGCAGTACTTC
CDR3 protein: CASSPQGRGPSYEQYF